The source of this TCR beta chain is a study of CXCR3 chemokines and chemotherapy response in bladder cancer. TCRdb analysed the PCR reads with MiXCR anew, one entry per CDR3 protein. The sample contains about 8,100 distinct CDR3 sequences, over 9.5% of which appear only once. The V gene's germline CDR1 is DFQATT and CDR2 SNEGSKA (reference sequence). The CDR3 spans 14 residues. Germline trimming cut 4 bases from V and 3 bases from J; bases unmatched to any gene: 4. Specimen collection occurred from a patient whose treatment included neoadjuvant chemotherapy. The receptor was derived from a human donor with bladder cancer that responded to neoadjuvant chemotherapy. V is TRBV20-1 and J is TRBJ2-2, with 8 bases aligning to TRBD2. In DNA form, the CDR3 reads TGCAGTGCTATTGGGACTAGGGACACCGGGGAGCTGTTTTTT. Translating it yields CSAIGTRDTGELFF.